This passage covers 3 T cell receptor beta chains from one sample sequenced in a study of response to subunit inactivated influenza vaccine (dated by TCRdb to 2017 to 2018). The library was produced with RT-PCR. The reads were generated on an Illumina HiSeq 2500. The raw public data were reprocessed by TCRdb itself: fastp quality trimming at Q25, MiXCR clonotype calling, in-frame beta chains only. CDR3 protein duplicates are merged, each entry listing the most common genes and DNA. The table for this sample lists 700,000 to 900,000 distinct CDR3 sequences; around 20% of them were counted only once. The ten largest clones capture more than 8.5% of the sample. The sample here was PBMCs from blood, taken less than 6 days after vaccination. The receptors shown here come from a man between 45 and 60 years old who received an inactivated influenza vaccine. Donor details come from another sample of the same person, matched by shared clones.

The sample holds a few counts of this clonotype. This chain connects TRBV11-1 to TRBJ2-5; D is possibly TRBD2 (5 bases). The CDR3 runs to 15 residues. The ends were cut back, 1 base at V and 2 bases at J, with 11 bases in the middle. The germline V gene encodes CDR1 SGHAT and CDR2 FQDESV (reference sequence). CDR3 sequence (DNA): TGTGCCAGCAGCTTAGGTTTCGGGATTCAAGAGACCCAGTACTTC. This translates into CASSLGFGIQETQYF.

The J gene is TRBJ2-1, the V gene TRBV29-1, with D maybe TRBD2 (6 bases). Trimming shortened V by 4 bases and J by 7 bases, and 17 bases separated the two germline ends. Looked up from germline, CDR1 is SQVTM and CDR2 is ANQGSEA. This CDR3 contains 14 residues. The CDR3 sequence: CSVGGGVSFNEQFF. The CDR3 nucleotides are TGCAGCGTTGGAGGAGGGGTTAGTTTTAATGAGCAGTTCTTC.

This clonotype was picked up a small number of times. This sequence joins TRBV29-1 and TRBJ2-3, with D perhaps matching TRBD1 (6 bases). The CDR3 loop spans 14 amino acids. V shed 3 bases and J shed 5 bases, with 15 bases lying between them. Germline values: CDR1 SQVTM, CDR2 ANQGSEA. The CDR3 here is CSVEVGQIQDTQYF. In DNA, the CDR3 is TGCAGCGTTGAGGTTGGACAGATTCAAGATACGCAGTATTTT.